The 11 T cell receptor beta chains presented below share a single source sample, sequenced in a study of Ad26.COV2.S vaccination and SARS-CoV-2 variants. Treatment indicated: around 19 received Ad26.COV2.S at low or high dose, single or two shots; about 5 received placebo; per-sample allocation not given. Repertoires come from day 63 after the first vaccine or placebo injection. Here immunoSEQ multiplex PCR was the method, and the copy in TCRdb shows in-frame clones only, minus some. The profile shows around 300,000 clones, 75% to 90% of them singletons. Material: peripheral blood, obtained in a trial of Ad26.COV2.S vaccine versus placebo. These receptors came from a person aged 18 to 59 who received the Ad26.COV2.S COVID-19 vaccine or a placebo.

The chain has TRBV27 and TRBJ1-5; 8 bases map to TRBD1. This CDR3 is built from 18 residues. V shed 3 bases and J 0 bases; nucleotides not matched to a gene: 10. From germline, CDR1 is MNHEY and CDR2 SMNVEV (reference sequence). CDR3 protein: CASSFRDRPGGSNQPQHF. The CDR3 DNA sequence: TGTGCCAGCAGTTTCCGGGACAGGCCTGGAGGTAGCAATCAGCCCCAGCATTTT.

V gene TRBV14 combines with J gene TRBJ2-1; D is uncertain. V was clipped by 0 bases and J by 13 bases, with 10 bases between them. CDR1 SGHDN and CDR2 FVKESK come from the germline V gene. The CDR3 covers 12 residues. CDR3 sequence (DNA): TGTGCCAGCAGCCAAGATCTCCAGGACCAGTTCTTC. It encodes CASSQDLQDQFF.

The gene calls are TRBV27 and TRBJ2-5, with TRBD2 identical over 14 bases. The J segment lost 5 bases and the V segment lost 5 bases, leaving 10 bases of the junction unmatched. CDR1 and CDR2 from the germline V gene are MNHEY and SMNVEV (reference sequence). The CDR3 has 17 amino acids. The CDR3 nucleotides are TGTGCCAGCAGTCCAGGACTAGCGGGAGGTAGTGGGGAGACCCAGTACTTC. Its translation: CASSPGLAGGSGETQYF.

The chain combines TRBV5-8 with TRBJ2-1, with TRBD2 matching 11 bases. The CDR3 spans 16 residues. With V trimmed by 4 bases and J by 6 bases, 9 bases remained unmatched. CDR1 is SGHTS and CDR2 is YDEGEE in the germline V gene. CDR3 sequence (DNA): TGTGCCAGCAGCCAGAAAAGACTAGCGGGGTCCAATGAGCAGTTCTTC. Translated: CASSQKRLAGSNEQFF.

This clone was recorded only once. The chain carries TRBV29-1 and TRBJ2-3; a weak D match, TRBD1 (6 bases). CDR1 is SQVTM and CDR2 is ANQGSEA in the germline V gene. The CDR3 sequence is 14 residues long. V lost 7 bases and J 4 bases, leaving 18 bases between the germline ends. CDR3 in amino acids: CSANRELWADTQYF. CDR3 in DNA: TGCAGCGCTAACAGGGAACTATGGGCAGATACGCAGTATTTT.

As concerns this clone: Different DNA sequences within this sample yield the same CDR3. V and J are TRBV19 and TRBJ1-3; D is unclear. V was cut by 3 bases and J by 0 bases, with 9 bases left in between. The CDR3 length is 15 residues. Germline loops: CDR1 LNHDA, CDR2 SQIVND (reference sequence). The CDR3: CASSMDRSSGNTIYF. The CDR3 DNA reads TGTGCCAGTAGTATGGACCGCAGCTCTGGAAACACCATATATTTT.

The chain couples TRBV5-4 to TRBJ2-4; 7 nucleotides agree with TRBD2. The V gene's germline CDR1 is SGHNT and CDR2 YYREEE (reference sequence). This CDR3 is built from 17 residues. The trim removed 1 base at V and 3 bases at J, leaving 10 bases unmatched. The CDR3 DNA is TGTGCCAGCAGCTTGCCCTGGACTAGGGAGGGCAAAAACATTCAGTACTTC. It encodes CASSLPWTREGKNIQYF.

This chain's CDR3 is CASSLSYGGLDYEQYF. CDR3 bases: TGTGCCAGCAGCCTATCCTACGGAGGCCTTGACTACGAGCAGTACTTC. V is TRBV11-2 and J is TRBJ2-7; perhaps TRBD2 as D (5 bases). Germline CDR1 SGHAT, CDR2 FQNNGV. Trimming took 5 bases from V and 3 from J, leaving 20 bases between them. CDR3 length: 16 residues.

V usage is TRBV11-2 and J usage is TRBJ1-2, with D possibly being TRBD1 (5 bases). Trimming took 2 bases from V and 5 from J, leaving 6 bases between them. CDR3 length equals 12 residues. Germline V lookup: CDR1 SGHAT, CDR2 FQNNGV. Here the CDR3 reads CASSLSGYGYTF. CDR3 DNA sequence: TGTGCCAGCAGCTTATCAGGGTATGGCTACACCTTC.

The V call is TRBV4-3, the J call TRBJ1-5; 8 bases align to TRBD1. From germline, CDR1 is LGHNA and CDR2 YSLEER. The CDR3 has 17 amino acids. The V gene end was trimmed by 3 bases and the J gene end by 4 bases; junction bases not matched to a gene: 11. Written as DNA, the CDR3 is TGCGCCAGCAGCCAGGCTTGGGGGACAGGCAATAATCAGCCCCAGCATTTT. Protein product: CASSQAWGTGNNQPQHF.

The chain uses TRBV29-1 and TRBJ2-3; no clear D gene. The CDR3 loop spans 12 amino acids. Trimming removed 5 bases from V and 3 bases from J, with 9 bases in between. Germline V gene data show CDR1 as SQVTM and CDR2 as ANQGSEA. CDR3 protein: CSVTPATDTQYF. CDR3 nucleotides: TGCAGCGTTACCCCCGCAACAGATACGCAGTATTTT.